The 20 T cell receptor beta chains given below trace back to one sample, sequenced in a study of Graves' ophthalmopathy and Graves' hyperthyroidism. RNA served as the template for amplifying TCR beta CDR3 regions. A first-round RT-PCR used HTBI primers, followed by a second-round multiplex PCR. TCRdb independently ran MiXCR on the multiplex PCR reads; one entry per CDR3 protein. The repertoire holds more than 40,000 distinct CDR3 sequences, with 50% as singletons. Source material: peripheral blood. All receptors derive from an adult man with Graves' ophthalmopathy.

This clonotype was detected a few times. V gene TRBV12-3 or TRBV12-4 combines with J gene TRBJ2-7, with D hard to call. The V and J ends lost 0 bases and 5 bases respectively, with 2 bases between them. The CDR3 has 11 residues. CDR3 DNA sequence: TGTGCCAGCAGTTTAGCGGACGAGCAGTACTTC. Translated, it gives CASSLADEQYF.

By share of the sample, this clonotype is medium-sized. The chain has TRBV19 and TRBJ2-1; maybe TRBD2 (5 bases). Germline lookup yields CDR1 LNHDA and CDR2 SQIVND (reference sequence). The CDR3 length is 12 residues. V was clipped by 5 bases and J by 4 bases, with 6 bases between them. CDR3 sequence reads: CASSSGYNEQFF. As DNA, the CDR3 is TGTGCCAGTAGTTCGGGGTACAATGAGCAGTTCTTC.

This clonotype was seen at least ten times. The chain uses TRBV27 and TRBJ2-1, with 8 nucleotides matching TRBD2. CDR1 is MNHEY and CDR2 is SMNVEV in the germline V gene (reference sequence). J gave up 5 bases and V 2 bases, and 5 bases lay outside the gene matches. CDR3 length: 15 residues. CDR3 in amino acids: CASSLGAGAHNEQFF. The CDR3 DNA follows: TGTGCCAGCAGTTTAGGAGCGGGGGCCCACAATGAGCAGTTCTTC.

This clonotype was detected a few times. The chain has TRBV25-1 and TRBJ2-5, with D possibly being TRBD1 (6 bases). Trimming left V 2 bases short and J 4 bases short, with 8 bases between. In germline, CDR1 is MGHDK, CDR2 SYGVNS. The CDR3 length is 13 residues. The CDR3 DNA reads TGTGCCAGCAGTGAAACAGGGCCAGAGACCCAGTACTTC. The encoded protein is CASSETGPETQYF.

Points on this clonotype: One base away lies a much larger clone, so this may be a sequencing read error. CDR3 sequence reads: CASTRATYNEQFF. In DNA, the CDR3 is TGTGCCAGCACACGGGCCACCTACAATGAGCAGTTCTTC. The genes are TRBV6-4 and TRBJ2-1; D is undetermined. Germline values: CDR1 MRHNA, CDR2 SNTAGT. With 7 bases removed from V and 2 bases from J, the gap between germline ends came to 9 bases. This CDR3 has 13 amino acids.

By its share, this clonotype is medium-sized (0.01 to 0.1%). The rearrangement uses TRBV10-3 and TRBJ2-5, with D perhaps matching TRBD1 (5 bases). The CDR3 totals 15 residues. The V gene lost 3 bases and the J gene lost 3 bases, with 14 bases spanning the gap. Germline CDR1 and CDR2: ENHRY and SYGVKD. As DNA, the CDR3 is TGTGCCATCAGTGAAAGGCAGGGTGGGGAAGAGACCCAGTACTTC. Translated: CAISERQGGEETQYF.

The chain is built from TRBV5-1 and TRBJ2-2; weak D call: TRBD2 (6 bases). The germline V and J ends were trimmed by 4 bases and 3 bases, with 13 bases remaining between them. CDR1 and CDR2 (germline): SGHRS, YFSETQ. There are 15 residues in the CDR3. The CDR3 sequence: CASSRSRGYTGELFF. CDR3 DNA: TGCGCCAGCAGCCGGTCGCGGGGTTACACCGGGGAGCTGTTTTTT.

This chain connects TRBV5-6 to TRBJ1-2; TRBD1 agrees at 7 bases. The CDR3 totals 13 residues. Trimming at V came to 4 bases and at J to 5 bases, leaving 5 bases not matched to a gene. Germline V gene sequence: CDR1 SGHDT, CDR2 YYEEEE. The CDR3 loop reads CASSETGKYGYTF. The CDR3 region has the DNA TGTGCCAGCAGCGAGACAGGGAAGTATGGCTACACCTTC.

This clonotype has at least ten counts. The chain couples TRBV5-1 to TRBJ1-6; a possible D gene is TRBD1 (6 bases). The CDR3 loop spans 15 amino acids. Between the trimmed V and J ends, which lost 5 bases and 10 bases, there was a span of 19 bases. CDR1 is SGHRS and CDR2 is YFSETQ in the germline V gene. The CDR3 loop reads CASSSGQQGVSPLHF. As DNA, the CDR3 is TGCGCCAGCAGTTCCGGCCAACAGGGTGTCTCACCCCTCCACTTT.

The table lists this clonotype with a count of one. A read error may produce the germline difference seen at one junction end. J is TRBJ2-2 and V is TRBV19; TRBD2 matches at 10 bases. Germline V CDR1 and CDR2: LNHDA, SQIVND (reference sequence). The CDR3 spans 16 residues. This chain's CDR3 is CASGAIAGGGTGELYF. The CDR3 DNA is TGTGCCAGTGGCGCGATAGCGGGAGGTGGCACCGGGGAGCTGTATTTT.

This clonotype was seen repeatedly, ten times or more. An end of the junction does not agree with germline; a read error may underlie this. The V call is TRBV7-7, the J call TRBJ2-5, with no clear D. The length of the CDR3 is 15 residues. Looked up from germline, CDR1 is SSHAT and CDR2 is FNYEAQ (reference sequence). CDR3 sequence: CASSLFGEYQETQYF. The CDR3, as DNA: TGTGCTAGCAGCCTCTTCGGAGAGTACCAAGAGACCCAGTACTTC.

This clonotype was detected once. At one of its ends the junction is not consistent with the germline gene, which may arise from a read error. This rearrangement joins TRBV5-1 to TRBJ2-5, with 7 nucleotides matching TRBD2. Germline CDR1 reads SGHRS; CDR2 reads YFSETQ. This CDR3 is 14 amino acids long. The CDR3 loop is CASSYTGGQETQYF. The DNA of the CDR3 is TGTGCCAGCAGCTACACCGGGGGGCAAGAGACCCAGTACTTC.

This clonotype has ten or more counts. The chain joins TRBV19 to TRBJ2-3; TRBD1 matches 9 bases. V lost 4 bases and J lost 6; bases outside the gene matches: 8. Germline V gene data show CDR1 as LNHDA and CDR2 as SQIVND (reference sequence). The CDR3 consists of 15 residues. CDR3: CASSKDRGSGDTQYF. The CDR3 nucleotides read TGTGCCAGTAGTAAGGACAGGGGTAGCGGGGATACGCAGTATTTT.

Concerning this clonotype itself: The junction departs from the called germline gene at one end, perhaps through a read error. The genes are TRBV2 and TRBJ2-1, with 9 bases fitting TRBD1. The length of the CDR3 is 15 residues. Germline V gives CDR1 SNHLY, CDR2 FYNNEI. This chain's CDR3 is CASSEGQGYAGELFF. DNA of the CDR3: TGTGCCAGCAGCGAGGGACAGGGCTACGCCGGGGAGCTGTTCTTC.

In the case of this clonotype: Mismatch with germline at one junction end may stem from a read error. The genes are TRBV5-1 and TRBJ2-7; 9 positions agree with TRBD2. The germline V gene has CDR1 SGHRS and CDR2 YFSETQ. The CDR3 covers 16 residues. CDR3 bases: TGTGCCAGCGGGGGGTCGGTCGGGCTTATCATCTACGAGCAGTACTTC. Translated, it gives CASGGSVGLIIYEQYF.

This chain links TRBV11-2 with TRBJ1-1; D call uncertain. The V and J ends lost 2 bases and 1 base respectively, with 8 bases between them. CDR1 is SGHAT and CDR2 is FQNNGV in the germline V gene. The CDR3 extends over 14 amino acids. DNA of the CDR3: TGTGCCAGCAGCTTAAAGGGTGCGAACACTGAAGCTTTCTTT. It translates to CASSLKGANTEAFF.

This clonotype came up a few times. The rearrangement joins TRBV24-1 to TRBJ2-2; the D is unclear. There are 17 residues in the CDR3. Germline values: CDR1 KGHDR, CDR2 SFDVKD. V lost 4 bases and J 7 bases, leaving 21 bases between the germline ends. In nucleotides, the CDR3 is TGTGCCACCAGTGACACCGCTCGAAGTGGGCTTGTCGGGGAGCTGTTTTTT. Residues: CATSDTARSGLVGELFF.

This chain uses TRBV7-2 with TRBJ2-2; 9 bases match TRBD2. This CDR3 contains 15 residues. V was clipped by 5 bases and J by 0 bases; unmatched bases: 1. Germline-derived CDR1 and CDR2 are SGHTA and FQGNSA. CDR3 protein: CASSRLAANTGELFF. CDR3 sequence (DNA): TGTGCCAGCAGCCGACTAGCGGCGAACACCGGGGAGCTGTTTTTT.

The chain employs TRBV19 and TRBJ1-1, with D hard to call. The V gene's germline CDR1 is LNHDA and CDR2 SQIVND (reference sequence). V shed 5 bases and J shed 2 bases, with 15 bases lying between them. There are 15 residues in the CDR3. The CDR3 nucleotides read TGTGCCAGTAGTGCTTCAACCGGACCAAACACTGAAGCTTTCTTT. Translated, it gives CASSASTGPNTEAFF.

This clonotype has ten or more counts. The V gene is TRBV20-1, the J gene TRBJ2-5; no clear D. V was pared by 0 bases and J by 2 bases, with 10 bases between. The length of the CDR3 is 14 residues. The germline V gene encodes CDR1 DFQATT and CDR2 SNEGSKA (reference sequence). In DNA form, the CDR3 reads TGCAGTGCTAGAGATCTTCAGTCTCAAGAGACCCAGTACTTC. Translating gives CSARDLQSQETQYF.